Each of the 14 T cell receptor beta chains below was sequenced from the same sample in a study of identical twins. TCRdb re-called the 5' RACE reads with MiXCR, one entry per CDR3 protein. Of approximately 260,000 distinct CDR3 sequences listed, roughly 8.7% are singletons. These data were also filed under a second study, of yellow fever vaccine responses in identical twins.

The specimen sequenced was CD8+ T cells sorted from blood. The receptors come from a woman aged 18-29 years in good health.

This clonotype was observed many times. CDR3 sequence: CSVELADTQYF. The CDR3, as DNA: TGCAGCGTTGAGCTAGCGGATACGCAGTATTTT. V gene TRBV29-1 combines with J gene TRBJ2-3, with D maybe TRBD2 (6 bases). CDR3 length: 11 residues. V dropped 3 bases and J dropped 6 bases, with 7 bases sitting between them. The germline V gene encodes CDR1 SQVTM and CDR2 ANQGSEA.

V gene TRBV11-2 combines with J gene TRBJ2-4, with D uncertain. CDR3 length: 18 amino acids. V was cut by 1 base and J by 1 base, with 17 bases left in between. The germline CDR1 and CDR2 sequences are SGHAT and FQNNGV. The CDR3 DNA reads TGTGCCAGCAGCTTAGGTCGGTTTGGGATCGGGGCCAAAAACATTCAGTACTTC. Its protein is CASSLGRFGIGAKNIQYF. Combining the CDR3 with reference TRBV11-2 and TRBJ2-4 gives the whole variable domain EAGVAQSPRYKIIEKRQSVAFWCNPISGHATLYWYQQILGQGPKLLIQFQNNGVVDDSQLPKDRFSAERLKGVDSTLKIQPAKLEDSAVYLCASSLGRFGIGAKNIQYFGAGTRLSVL.

The chain joins TRBV2 to TRBJ2-1; 11 nucleotides agree with TRBD1. V was clipped by 8 bases and J by 5 bases; unmatched bases: 8. Germline V gene sequence: CDR1 SNHLY, CDR2 FYNNEI. The CDR3 length is 15 residues. Here the CDR3 DNA reads TGTGCCAGCTACCGGGGGACAGGGGGTAACAATGAGCAGTTCTTC. The encoded protein is CASYRGTGGNNEQFF.

The chain couples TRBV5-1 to TRBJ2-7; a weak D match, TRBD1 (5 bases). The V and J ends lost 0 bases and 2 bases respectively, with 21 bases between them. The CDR3 length is 18 residues. Germline loops: CDR1 SGHRS, CDR2 YFSETQ. CDR3 amino acids: CASSLVGVGALDPYEQYF. The DNA for the CDR3 is TGCGCCAGCAGCTTGGTGGGTGTTGGGGCCCTAGATCCCTACGAGCAGTACTTC.

DNA of the CDR3: TGTGCCAGCAGCTTAAATGCGGGGGGGACCCTACCCACCGGCACAGATACGCAGTATTTT. It yields the protein CASSLNAGGTLPTGTDTQYF. V and J are TRBV7-3 and TRBJ2-3, with 9 bases aligning to TRBD2. The CDR3 extends over 20 amino acids. Germline lookup yields CDR1 SGHTA and CDR2 FQGTGA. Trimming removed 1 base from V and 1 base from J; junction bases left unmatched: 15.

To note about this clonotype: Possible read error: a much larger clone is one base away. The chain is built from TRBV12-3 or TRBV12-4 and TRBJ2-1, with no clear D. V lost 6 bases to trimming and J lost 3 bases, with 15 bases between them. The CDR3 extends over 15 amino acids. CDR3 nucleotide sequence: TGTGCCAGCAGAAATTCGGCACAGCGCTACAATGAGCAGTTCTTC. Amino acid sequence: CASRNSAQRYNEQFF.

The chain combines TRBV6-5 with TRBJ2-1; D is unresolved. The germline gives CDR1 MNHEY, CDR2 SVGAGI. Trimming took 2 bases from V and 2 from J, leaving 4 bases between them. The CDR3 has 13 amino acids. The CDR3, as DNA: TGTGCCAGCAGTTACAACACCTACAATGAGCAGTTCTTC. Its translation is CASSYNTYNEQFF.

This clonotype was detected many times. J is TRBJ2-4 and V is TRBV6-4; 10 bases match TRBD2. Germline V gene lookup returns CDR1 MRHNA and CDR2 SNTAGT. The CDR3 runs to 15 residues. V was clipped by 0 bases and J by 5 bases; unmatched bases: 1. CDR3 nucleotide sequence: TGTGCCAGCAGTGACTCAGCGGGGGGGCAAAACATTCAGTACTTC. This encodes CASSDSAGGQNIQYF.

This clonotype was seen many times. This chain joins TRBV3-1 and TRBJ2-7, with 7 bases aligning to TRBD2. Germline V gene lookup returns CDR1 LGHDT and CDR2 YNNKEL (reference sequence). This CDR3 has 14 residues. V shed 3 bases, J shed 3 bases, and the junction held 5 bases outside the gene matches. CDR3 region: CASSQIGGGYEQYF. The CDR3 DNA follows: TGTGCCAGCAGCCAGATCGGCGGGGGCTACGAGCAGTACTTC.

Only a few counts were recorded for this clonotype. The chain joins TRBV19 to TRBJ2-1; TRBD2 is a possible D gene (5 bases). Germline V CDR1 and CDR2: LNHDA, SQIVND (reference sequence). The V end was cut by 7 bases, the J end by 2 bases, with 9 bases between. The CDR3 covers 13 residues. This CDR3 is CASMRETYNEQFF. In DNA, the CDR3 is TGTGCCAGTATGAGGGAAACCTACAATGAGCAGTTCTTC.

V gene TRBV7-9 combines with J gene TRBJ1-4; 9 nucleotides line up with TRBD1. CDR3 length: 15 residues. Losses at the gene ends were 4 bases for V and 4 bases for J; bases not matched to a gene: 4. In germline, CDR1 is SEHNR, CDR2 FQNEAQ (reference sequence). For the CDR3, the DNA is TGTGCCAGCAGCTACCCGGGACAGGGTAATGAAAAACTGTTTTTT. Protein sequence: CASSYPGQGNEKLFF.

The chain's CDR3 is CASSGTPSGGVWTDTQYF. The CDR3 coding sequence is TGTGCCAGCAGCGGCACCCCGAGCGGGGGCGTGTGGACAGATACGCAGTATTTT. The genes are TRBV5-6 and TRBJ2-3; TRBD2 aligns across 8 bases. The CDR3 has 18 residues. V lost 4 bases, J lost 3 bases, and 16 bases stayed unmatched. From germline, CDR1 is SGHDT and CDR2 YYEEEE.

The rearrangement links TRBV5-6 to TRBJ1-1, with 7 nucleotides matching TRBD1. The CDR3 has 14 amino acids. Germline loops: CDR1 SGHDT, CDR2 YYEEEE. The V segment lost 4 bases and the J segment 1 base; nucleotides outside the gene matches: 4. The CDR3 is CASSGAGGNTEAFF. In DNA form, the CDR3 reads TGTGCCAGCAGCGGAGCAGGGGGGAACACTGAAGCTTTCTTT.

This clonotype has only a few counts. This chain links TRBV7-8 with TRBJ2-1; 9 bases are a match to TRBD2. The CDR3 loop spans 15 amino acids. V gave up 5 bases and J gave up 4 bases; unmatched junction bases: 6. Germline V gene data show CDR1 as SGHVS and CDR2 as FQNEAQ. CDR3 region: CASSVSGGLYNEQFF. The CDR3 nucleotides are TGTGCCAGCAGCGTTAGCGGGGGCCTGTACAATGAGCAGTTCTTC. The complete variable domain, with remaining parts taken from reference TRBV7-8 and TRBJ2-1, reads GAGVSQSPRYKVAKRGQDVALRCDPISGHVSLFWYQQALGQGPEFLTYFQNEAQLDKSGLPSDRFFAERPEGSVSTLKIQRTQQEDSAVYLCASSVSGGLYNEQFFGPGTRLTVL.